The entry below gives a single T cell receptor (beta chain) sequence along with its context. Per the study methods: It was from reference gene primer amplification that nucleated cell counts were estimated. The protocol was immunoSEQ multiplex PCR, while the TCRdb copy is restricted to in-frame clones and leaves out a portion. Clonal size and the V and J genes are those of that table, whereas D and trimming came from the DNA. Seen here are a few hundred thousand clones, 86% observed once, and the top ten hold around 1.5%. Germline CDR1 and CDR2: SGHAT and FQNNGV. V lost 3 bases, J lost 0 bases, and 6 bases stayed unmatched. CDR3 length: 16 amino acids. The sample comes from a study of blood T cell repertoires in COVID-19. Background on the study: Samples representing acute and convalescent COVID-19 were sourced from the United States, Italy and Spain.

The chain is built from TRBV11-2 and TRBJ2-3; the match to TRBD2 covers 7 bases. Sequenced sample: peripheral blood. This TCR was recovered from a woman aged 45-65 years with acute or convalescent COVID-19. CDR3 amino acids: CASSLGLAASTDTQYF. CDR3 nucleotides: TGTGCCAGCAGCTTGGGTCTAGCGGCTAGCACAGATACGCAGTATTTT.